This T cell receptor (beta chain) was recorded in a study of blood T cell repertoires in COVID-19. Whole-study context: Samples of COVID-19 (acute and convalescent) were obtained from the United States, Italy and Spain.

Germline V gene lookup returns CDR1 MNHNS and CDR2 SASEGT. With 1 base removed from V and 0 bases from J, the gap between germline ends came to 8 bases. This CDR3 region has 15 residues. Exposed volunteers were people who met a COVID-19 case within 2 weeks before study entry. Sequencing used immunoSEQ multiplex PCR; TCRdb keeps in-frame clones, though not all of them. The sample includes 300,000 to 350,000 clones, about nine tenths of them seen just once. This TCR came from a woman aged 25-40 years who had been exposed to COVID-19. The specimen sequenced was PBMCs or T cells enriched from blood (not recorded which). V is TRBV6-1 and J is TRBJ2-3; D ambiguous. The CDR3 coding sequence is TGTGCCAGCAGTGAAGTCTTCTCTAGCACAGATACGCAGTATTTT. Encoded protein: CASSEVFSSTDTQYF.